These 32 T cell receptor beta chains share one sample of origin, sequenced in a study of T cell responses to AZD1222 COVID-19 vaccine. Assay: immunoSEQ multiplex PCR; the TCRdb copy retains only in-frame clones and omits some. The sample records 150,000 to 200,000 clones, about 90% being singletons. The sample here was peripheral blood, taken on day 0 of AZD1222 vaccination. These receptors came from an adult in good health.

The chain couples TRBV3-1 (or the pseudogene TRBV3-2) to TRBJ2-5; the match to TRBD2 covers 8 bases. CDR1 is LGHDT and CDR2 is YNNKEL in the germline V gene (reference sequence). Trimming at V came to 1 base and at J to 1 base, leaving 5 bases not matched to a gene. The CDR3 runs to 16 residues. The CDR3 DNA sequence: TGTGCCAGCAGCCAAGGTGTAGCGGGGCTCCAAGAGACCCAGTACTTC. This codes for CASSQGVAGLQETQYF.

The chain combines TRBV2 with TRBJ1-5, with D uncertain. Trimming shortened V by 3 bases and J by 5 bases, and 11 bases separated the two germline ends. The CDR3 consists of 14 residues. Germline V CDR1 and CDR2: SNHLY, FYNNEI. CDR3 sequence (DNA): TGTGCCAGCAGTGAGGTGGCGGACCATCAGCCCCAGCATTTT. This sequence encodes CASSEVADHQPQHF. The full variable domain, in which reference TRBV2 and TRBJ1-5 provide the parts outside the CDR3, is EPEVTQTPSHQVTQMGQEVILRCVPISNHLYFYWYRQILGQKVEFLVSFYNNEISEKSEIFDDQFSVERPDGSNFTLKIRSTKLEDSAMYFCASSEVADHQPQHFGDGTRLSIL.

The V gene is TRBV3-1 (or the pseudogene TRBV3-2), the J gene TRBJ2-1; 13 bases match TRBD2. Germline V gene sequence: CDR1 LGHDT, CDR2 YNNKEL (reference sequence). The CDR3 is 17 amino acids. V was clipped by 4 bases and J by 0 bases; unmatched bases: 3. In nucleotides, the CDR3 is TGTGCCAGCAGCCGGACTAGCGGGGGCAGCTCCTACAATGAGCAGTTCTTC. Translated, it gives CASSRTSGGSSYNEQFF.

The chain couples TRBV28 to TRBJ1-5; D is possibly TRBD1 (5 bases). This CDR3 is built from 15 residues. V gave up 2 bases and J gave up 2 bases, with 10 bases separating them. The germline V gene encodes CDR1 MDHEN and CDR2 SYDVKM. For the CDR3, the DNA is TGTGCCAGCAGTTTACGGGGGTTTGGCAATCAGCCCCAGCATTTT. This codes for CASSLRGFGNQPQHF. Full variable domain (remainder filled in from reference TRBV28 and TRBJ1-5): DVKVTQSSRYLVKRTGEKVFLECVQDMDHENMFWYRQDPGLGLRLIYFSYDVKMKEKGDIPEGYSVSREKKERFSLILESASTNQTSMYLCASSLRGFGNQPQHFGDGTRLSIL.

This chain links TRBV19 with TRBJ2-5; no firm D call. CDR1 is LNHDA, CDR2 SQIVND, per germline (reference sequence). The CDR3 length is 11 residues. Trimming left V 9 bases short and J 5 bases short, with 10 bases between. CDR3 nucleotide sequence: TGTGCCAGCCACTTCGGGGAGACCCAGTACTTC. This codes for CASHFGETQYF.

The chain is built from TRBV28 and TRBJ1-5, with D possibly TRBD1 on 5 matching bases. Germline loops: CDR1 MDHEN, CDR2 SYDVKM. Trimming shortened V by 4 bases and J by 3 bases, and 16 bases separated the two germline ends. This CDR3 is built from 16 residues. The CDR3 DNA sequence: TGTGCCAGCAGTTGGGGGTGGGGTGGAGACAATCAGCCCCAGCATTTT. It yields the protein CASSWGWGGDNQPQHF.

This chain joins TRBV19 and TRBJ1-1; TRBD1 agrees at 7 bases. J was trimmed by 0 bases and V by 7 bases; bases with no gene match: 8. Germline CDR1 and CDR2: LNHDA and SQIVND (reference sequence). This CDR3 spans 15 amino acids. In DNA form, the CDR3 reads TGTGCCAGTAAGGGGGCGGGAGGGATGAACACTGAAGCTTTCTTT. Its translation is CASKGAGGMNTEAFF. The full variable domain, its missing parts supplied by reference TRBV19 and TRBJ1-1, is DGGITQSPKYLFRKEGQNVTLSCEQNLNHDAMYWYRQDPGQGLRLIYYSQIVNDFQKGDIAEGYSVSREKKESFPLTVTSAQKNPTAFYLCASKGAGGMNTEAFFGQGTRLTVV.

The CDR3 DNA reads TGTGCCAGCAGTTACTTAAACAGCGGGCCCCAGCATTTT. This gives the protein CASSYLNSGPQHF. The chain recombines TRBV6-5 with TRBJ1-5, with D unclear. CDR1 is MNHEY, CDR2 SVGAGI, per germline. Deletions cut 1 base from V and 9 bases from J, with 10 bases between. This CDR3 is built from 13 residues.

The chain links TRBV6-1 to TRBJ2-3; TRBD2 matches 10 bases. Looked up from germline, CDR1 is MNHNS and CDR2 is SASEGT. V lost 2 bases and J lost 10; bases outside the gene matches: 9. The CDR3 runs to 15 residues. The CDR3 loop reads CASSELISGGQAQYF. CDR3 nucleotide sequence: TGTGCCAGCAGTGAATTGATTAGCGGGGGGCAGGCGCAGTATTTT.

The V gene is TRBV5-1, the J gene TRBJ1-2; 9 bases agree with TRBD1. Germline V CDR1 and CDR2: SGHRS, YFSETQ. The CDR3 covers 16 residues. The V and J ends lost 4 bases and 7 bases, in that order; junction bases with no gene match: 14. CDR3 coding DNA: TGCGCCAGCAGCAAATCCCCGGGACAGGGAAAGGTTGGCTACACCTTC. Encoded protein: CASSKSPGQGKVGYTF.

The chain is built from TRBV30 and TRBJ2-2; D gene unclear. Deletions cut 3 bases from V and 1 base from J, with 9 bases between. CDR3 size: 14 residues. In germline, CDR1 is GTSNPN, CDR2 SVGIG (reference sequence). In DNA form, the CDR3 reads TGTGCCTGGAGGAAGGGCTGGAACACCGGGGAGCTGTTTTTT. Translation: CAWRKGWNTGELFF.

This clone was detected once. The chain couples TRBV18 to TRBJ1-2; D not resolved. Germline V gives CDR1 KGHSH, CDR2 LQKENI. V was clipped by 5 bases and J by 3 bases, with 16 bases between them. The CDR3 consists of 15 residues. The CDR3 sequence: CASSARREKDYGYTF. In DNA form, the CDR3 reads TGTGCCAGCTCAGCCCGACGGGAAAAGGACTATGGCTACACCTTC. Using reference TRBV18 and TRBJ1-2 for the parts outside the CDR3, the full variable domain is NAGVMQNPRHLVRRRGQEARLRCSPMKGHSHVYWYRQLPEEGLKFMVYLQKENIIDESGMPKERFSAEFPKEGPSILRIQQVVRGDSAAYFCASSARREKDYGYTFGSGTRLTVV.

The sample holds a few counts of this clone. The chain joins TRBV3-1 (or the pseudogene TRBV3-2) to TRBJ1-6; D is undetermined. The germline V gene has CDR1 LGHDT and CDR2 YNNKEL (reference sequence). The ends were cut back, 2 bases at V and 7 bases at J, with 12 bases in the middle. This CDR3 region has 15 residues. The CDR3 sequence: CASSQIPFINSPLHF. CDR3 coding DNA: TGTGCCAGCAGCCAAATCCCCTTCATCAATTCACCCCTCCACTTT.

J is TRBJ2-1 and V is TRBV30, with D possibly being TRBD2 (7 bases). The CDR3 consists of 16 residues. Germline values: CDR1 GTSNPN, CDR2 SVGIG (reference sequence). The V end was cut by 3 bases, the J end by 10 bases, with 25 bases between. The CDR3 DNA reads TGTGCCTGGAGGGGGCTGACTGAGGGGGGGCCCCACGAGCAGTTCTTC. This translates into CAWRGLTEGGPHEQFF.

The chain employs TRBV7-9 and TRBJ1-5, with 7 nucleotides matching TRBD1. The CDR3 spans 14 residues. Germline CDR1 reads SEHNR; CDR2 reads FQNEAQ (reference sequence). After removal of 2 bases from V and 6 bases from J, the junction contained 4 bases not matched to a gene. CDR3 coding DNA: TGTGCCAGCAGCTTATCGACAGGGAGTCAGCCCCAGCATTTT. The encoded protein is CASSLSTGSQPQHF.

CDR3 DNA: TGCGCCAGCAGCTCGACCGGGAGCTCTGGAAACACCATATATTTT. It codes for CASSSTGSSGNTIYF. J is TRBJ1-3 and V is TRBV4-1; D not resolved. Germline assignment: CDR1 MGHRA and CDR2 YSYEKL. V lost 5 bases and J lost 0, with 11 bases in between. There are 15 residues in the CDR3.

The chain uses TRBV6-5 and TRBJ1-2; D gene uncertain. Trimming removed 2 bases from V and 6 bases from J, with 10 bases in between. Germline assignment: CDR1 MNHEY and CDR2 SVGAGI. CDR3 length: 13 amino acids. The CDR3 DNA sequence: TGTGCCAGCAGTTACCTTGGGCGAGATGGCTACACCTTC. Protein: CASSYLGRDGYTF.

The chain uses TRBV5-1 and TRBJ2-5; maybe TRBD2 (7 bases). V was pared by 0 bases and J by 4 bases, with 16 bases between. Germline loops: CDR1 SGHRS, CDR2 YFSETQ. This CDR3 spans 16 amino acids. The CDR3 region is CASSLAQAGARETQYF. The CDR3 DNA reads as TGCGCCAGCAGCTTGGCCCAGGCGGGGGCCAGAGAGACCCAGTACTTC.

V gene TRBV7-9 combines with J gene TRBJ1-4, with 8 nucleotides matching TRBD1. Germline CDR1 is SEHNR and CDR2 is FQNEAQ (reference sequence). This CDR3 contains 15 residues. V trimming: 5 bases; J trimming: 8 bases; junction bases outside the gene matches: 10. CDR3 loop: CASSIHRGVEEKLFF. DNA for the CDR3: TGTGCCAGCAGCATTCACAGGGGGGTGGAGGAAAAACTGTTTTTT.

This chain links TRBV28 with TRBJ1-1, with 8 bases lining up with TRBD1. CDR1 and CDR2 (germline): MDHEN, SYDVKM. Unmatched junction bases numbered 10, after V lost 6 bases and J lost 1 base. This CDR3 region has 16 residues. DNA of the CDR3: TGTGCCAGCAGGTATCCACAGGGGGAGAAGAACACTGAAGCTTTCTTT. Translation gives CASRYPQGEKNTEAFF.

This chain uses TRBV5-4 with TRBJ1-4; weak D call: TRBD1 (5 bases). Deletions cut 7 bases from V and 5 bases from J, with 18 bases between. CDR3 length: 15 amino acids. CDR1 SGHNT and CDR2 YYREEE come from the germline V gene (reference sequence). The CDR3 reads CASSLGPGQNEKLFF. CDR3 nucleotide sequence: TGTGCCAGCTCCTTGGGGCCGGGGCAGAATGAAAAACTGTTTTTT.

This clone is a singleton in its sample. This sequence joins TRBV6-5 and TRBJ2-2; D remains ambiguous. Trimming left V 6 bases short and J 5 bases short, with 7 bases between. Germline V gene data show CDR1 as MNHEY and CDR2 as SVGAGI. This CDR3 is built from 12 residues. CDR3 DNA sequence: TGTGCCAGCAGGGATCTGACCGGGGAGCTGTTTTTT. Translation gives CASRDLTGELFF.

The V call is TRBV13, the J call TRBJ1-1; tentatively, D is TRBD1 (5 bases). Looked up from germline, CDR1 is PRHDT and CDR2 is FYEKMQ (reference sequence). The V end lost 6 bases, the J end lost 6 bases, and 17 bases lay between the germline ends. The CDR3 length is 14 residues. The CDR3 bases are TGTGCCAGCAGGAAGACAGTATCTCCCCCTGAAGCTTTCTTT. It translates to CASRKTVSPPEAFF.

The gene calls are TRBV12-3 or TRBV12-4 and TRBJ2-1, with 8 bases lining up with TRBD1. The CDR3 totals 11 residues. The V and J ends lost 4 bases and 16 bases, in that order; junction bases with no gene match: 6. In DNA form, the CDR3 reads TGTGCCAGCAGTTCCCGGGACAGGCACTTCTTC. Amino acid sequence: CASSSRDRHFF.

The chain joins TRBV7-2 to TRBJ2-3, with 9 positions matching TRBD2. This CDR3 has 16 amino acids. Unmatched junction bases numbered 7, after V lost 2 bases and J lost 4 bases. In germline, CDR1 is SGHTA, CDR2 FQGNSA. CDR3 sequence reads: CASSLLNSGSSDTQYF. For the CDR3, the DNA is TGTGCCAGCAGCTTACTTAATAGCGGGAGTTCAGATACGCAGTATTTT.

The chain is built from TRBV13 and TRBJ1-3; no definite D call. This CDR3 contains 17 residues. V lost 5 bases, J lost 0 bases, and 17 bases lay in between. Looked up from germline, CDR1 is PRHDT and CDR2 is FYEKMQ (reference sequence). The CDR3 is CASSPWGDLSSGNTIYF. CDR3 DNA: TGTGCCAGCAGCCCATGGGGAGACTTGAGCTCTGGAAACACCATATATTTT.

The V gene is TRBV7-8, the J gene TRBJ2-7; tentatively, D is TRBD1 (6 bases). The CDR3 runs 12 residues. Germline assignment: CDR1 SGHVS and CDR2 FQNEAQ. Between the trimmed V and J ends, which lost 7 bases and 7 bases, there was a span of 14 bases. CDR3 region: CASTNTGWEQYF. The CDR3 bases are TGTGCCAGCACGAATACAGGGTGGGAGCAGTACTTC.

The rearrangement uses TRBV4-1 and TRBJ2-5; D is uncertain. The CDR3 sequence is 12 residues long. Trimming took off 0 bases at V and 7 bases at J, with 6 bases between the two ends. Germline V CDR1 and CDR2: MGHRA, YSYEKL. The CDR3 bases are TGCGCCAGCAGCCAAGATGGCGGGACCCAGTACTTC. Translating gives CASSQDGGTQYF.

This chain links TRBV19 with TRBJ2-7; D is perhaps TRBD1 or TRBD2 (5 bases each). The length of the CDR3 is 14 residues. The V and J ends lost 5 bases and 2 bases respectively, with 13 bases between them. The V gene's germline CDR1 is LNHDA and CDR2 SQIVND (reference sequence). The CDR3 region has the DNA TGTGCCAGTAGTTGGGGACCAACCACCTACGAGCAGTACTTC. As protein: CASSWGPTTYEQYF. The entire variable domain, with the rest obtained from reference TRBV19 and TRBJ2-7, is as follows: DGGITQSPKYLFRKEGQNVTLSCEQNLNHDAMYWYRQDPGQGLRLIYYSQIVNDFQKGDIAEGYSVSREKKESFPLTVTSAQKNPTAFYLCASSWGPTTYEQYFGPGTRLTVT.

This rearrangement joins TRBV6-5 to TRBJ1-5; D call uncertain. Trimming left V 5 bases short and J 5 bases short, with 10 bases between. This CDR3 has 13 amino acids. In germline, CDR1 is MNHEY, CDR2 SVGAGI. For the CDR3, the DNA is TGTGCCAGCAGTCCGACAATTGATCAGCCCCAGCATTTT. Protein product: CASSPTIDQPQHF.

This chain connects TRBV5-8 to TRBJ1-5, with 7 bases aligning to TRBD1. V lost 4 bases to trimming and J lost 1 base; unmatched junction nucleotides: 2. The CDR3 length is 14 residues. Germline-derived CDR1 and CDR2 are SGHTS and YDEGEE. The CDR3 is CASSIQGSNQPQHF. Written as DNA, the CDR3 is TGTGCCAGCAGCATACAGGGGAGCAATCAGCCCCAGCATTTT.

The rearrangement links TRBV3-1 (or the pseudogene TRBV3-2) to TRBJ2-1, with 7 bases identical to TRBD2. Germline values: CDR1 LGHDT, CDR2 YNNKEL (reference sequence). V dropped 4 bases and J dropped 3; count of bases not matched to a gene: 15. The CDR3 loop spans 18 amino acids. CDR3: CASSPSKNRWGGYNEQFF. The DNA for the CDR3 is TGTGCCAGCAGCCCCTCCAAAAATCGGTGGGGGGGCTACAATGAGCAGTTCTTC.